The source of this T cell receptor beta chain is a study of T cell clonotyping in hematopoietic cell transplantation. Assay: immunoSEQ multiplex PCR; the TCRdb copy retains only in-frame clones and omits some. The table records over 25,000 clones, 90% to 96% of them present only once. The junction had 10 bases not matched to a gene; V was cut back by 0 bases and J by 9 bases. This CDR3 spans 14 amino acids. Germline V CDR1 and CDR2: GTSNPN, SVGIG (reference sequence). The sequenced sample consisted of peripheral blood mononuclear cells. The receptor's source is a man in his fifties in good health. Some clones in this sample may be carry-over from other donors' samples. J is TRBJ1-2 and V is TRBV30; 7 bases align to TRBD1. CDR3 amino acids: CAWSVSGRGARYTF. CDR3 sequence (DNA): TGTGCCTGGAGTGTATCTGGCAGGGGGGCACGCTACACCTTC.